The rows below give T cell receptor beta chains drawn from one sample of a study of T cell repertoires in aging, cancer and after chemotherapy. MiXCR was run by TCRdb on the multiplex PCR reads, yielding one entry per CDR3 protein. Of thousands of distinct CDR3 sequences in the sample, 25% to 35% are singletons; the top ten hold 65% to 75%. The sample consisted of blood. The receptors derive from a human donor with a blood cancer. The donor label of this sample is uncertain. The CDR3 runs from the conserved cysteine through the conserved F or W. Fields, in order: clone size, J gene, D gene, V gene, CDR3 protein, CDR3 DNA. The D gene is left open where the match is weak. Only part of the rows carry a size: once, few, many, or a class if the clone is expanded.

medium-sized TRBJ2-1 TRBD1 TRBV19 CASRLQGAQRNEQFF TGTGCCAGTAGATTGCAGGGGGCGCAGCGCAATGAGCAGTTCTTC
NA TRBJ2-6 NA TRBV27 CASSLSFSSGANVLTF TGTGCCAGCAGTTTATCGTTTAGCTCTGGGGCCAACGTCCTGACTTTC
NA TRBJ2-4 NA TRBV7-9 CASSLSTPGPENIQYF TGTGCCAGCAGCTTAAGTACCCCAGGACCCGAAAACATTCAGTACTTC
NA TRBJ1-1 NA TRBV6-2/TRBV6-3 CASTRYTEAFF TGTGCCAGCACCAGATACACTGAAGCTTTCTTT
NA TRBJ2-5 NA TRBV12-3/TRBV12-4 CASQTRERGETQYF TGTGCCAGCCAGACTCGGGAAAGAGGAGAGACCCAGTACTTC
NA TRBJ2-1 NA TRBV6-5 CASSTTGTLNEQFF TGTGCCAGCAGTACGACGGGGACCTTGAATGAGCAGTTCTTC
NA TRBJ2-3 TRBD2 TRBV30 CAWSRFSGGSTDTQYF TGTGCCTGGAGTAGATTCAGCGGGGGGAGCACAGATACGCAGTATTTT
medium-sized TRBJ2-7 NA TRBV6-5 CASSYSYTYEQYF TGTGCCAGCAGCTACAGCTATACCTACGAGCAGTACTTC
medium-sized TRBJ2-7 NA TRBV19 CASSNYDLRRDEQYF TGTGCCAGTAGCAATTACGACCTACGACGGGACGAGCAGTACTTC
NA TRBJ2-5 NA TRBV29-1 CSVRQSKETQYF TGCAGCGTCCGACAGTCGAAAGAGACCCAGTACTTC
few TRBJ1-5 NA TRBV12-3/TRBV12-4 CASRYSADWGNQPQHF TGTGCCAGCAGATATAGCGCCGACTGGGGGAATCAGCCCCAGCATTTT
NA TRBJ2-7 NA TRBV6-1 CASSFEGSYEQYF TGTGCCAGCAGTTTTGAAGGGTCCTACGAGCAGTACTTC
NA TRBJ2-1 NA TRBV15 CATSRDIDSGNEQFF TGTGCCACCAGCAGAGATATAGACAGCGGTAATGAGCAGTTCTTC
NA TRBJ2-5 TRBD2 TRBV5-6 CASSFRLAGPETQYF TGTGCCAGCAGCTTTCGACTAGCGGGTCCCGAGACCCAGTACTTC
NA TRBJ1-3 NA TRBV5-1 CASSLAVGNSGNTIYF TGCGCCAGCAGCTTAGCCGTCGGCAACTCTGGAAACACCATATATTTT
NA TRBJ2-2 NA TRBV5-4 CASSLVLGQGRFVGTGELFF TGTGCCAGCAGCTTGGTCCTAGGGCAGGGGAGGTTTGTCGGCACCGGGGAGCTGTTTTTT
NA TRBJ1-5 NA TRBV6-2/TRBV6-3 CASSYPRQLNQPQHF TGTGCCAGCAGTTACCCGAGACAGCTTAATCAGCCCCAGCATTTT
few TRBJ2-5 NA TRBV6-5 CASSYSGGRGQETQYF TGTGCCAGCAGTTACTCTGGGGGCCGAGGACAAGAGACCCAGTACTTC
NA TRBJ1-5 TRBD1 TRBV5-1 CASSPGDRVTQPQHF TGCGCCAGCAGCCCGGGGGACAGGGTCACTCAGCCCCAGCATTTT
NA TRBJ2-5 NA TRBV11-1 CASSPGTPETQYF TGTGCCAGCAGCCCCGGGACGCCAGAGACCCAGTACTTC
NA TRBJ1-1 TRBD1 TRBV7-2 CASSTRTGANRGTEAFF TGTGCCAGCAGCACCCGGACAGGGGCAAACCGGGGCACTGAAGCTTTCTTT
medium-sized TRBJ2-7 TRBD2 TRBV27 CASSSGLAGGYEQYF TGTGCCAGCAGTTCGGGACTAGCGGGAGGCTACGAGCAGTACTTC
NA TRBJ2-7 NA TRBV12-5 CASGLVFGAEQYF TGTGCTAGTGGTTTGGTCTTCGGGGCCGAGCAGTACTTC
NA TRBJ2-5 NA TRBV2 CASTERLQETQYF TGTGCCAGCACTGAGAGACTGCAAGAGACCCAGTACTTC
NA TRBJ2-2 NA TRBV24-1 CATSRITGELFF TGTGCCACCAGTCGGATCACCGGGGAGCTGTTTTTT
few TRBJ2-2 NA TRBV7-9 CASDDRPKEGELFF TGTGCCAGCGACGACAGACCAAAGGAGGGGGAGCTGTTTTTT
medium-sized TRBJ2-7 TRBD1 TRBV29-1 CSVRTGENYEQYF TGCAGCGTTCGGACAGGGGAAAACTACGAGCAGTACTTC
NA TRBJ1-1 TRBD1 TRBV18 CASSPGQGRNTEAFF TGTGCCAGCTCACCGGGACAGGGGAGGAACACTGAAGCTTTCTTT
medium-sized TRBJ1-2 NA TRBV29-1 CSVESPLPGRVYGYTF TGCAGCGTTGAAAGCCCCCTGCCAGGGCGGGTTTATGGCTACACCTTC
NA TRBJ1-5 NA TRBV19 CASSTNRVQVSPSTQQGSSQPQHF TGTGCCAGTAGTACCAACAGGGTTCAAGTCAGCCCCAGCACTCAACAGGGTTCAAGTCAGCCCCAGCATTTT
few TRBJ2-4 NA TRBV18 CASSLAPRGKNIQYF TGTGCCAGCTCACTGGCCCCTCGGGGCAAAAACATTCAGTACTTC
NA TRBJ2-5 NA TRBV20-1 CSASHRVIGRETQYF TGCAGTGCCTCTCACCGGGTAATAGGGCGGGAGACCCAGTACTTC
many TRBJ1-2 TRBD1 TRBV18 CASSPTGDGYTF TGTGCCAGCTCACCGACAGGGGATGGCTACACCTTC
NA TRBJ2-5 NA TRBV28 CASSDRRETQYF TGTGCCAGCAGTGACAGGAGGGAGACCCAGTACTTC
NA TRBJ2-5 NA TRBV7-6 CASSLVAGGETQYF TGTGCCAGCAGCTTAGTAGCTGGCGGGGAGACCCAGTACTTC
NA TRBJ2-7 TRBD1 TRBV5-6 CASTGGDRGFYEQYF TGTGCCAGCACCGGGGGGGACAGGGGCTTCTACGAGCAGTACTTC
few TRBJ2-5 NA TRBV12-3/TRBV12-4 CASRPHALGETQYF TGTGCCAGCCGCCCCCACGCACTTGGGGAGACCCAGTACTTC
NA TRBJ2-6 TRBD1 TRBV5-4 CASINRAGGSGDNVLTF TGTGCCAGCATCAATAGGGCAGGGGGCTCTGGGGACAACGTCCTGACTTTC
NA TRBJ2-5 TRBD1 TRBV12-3/TRBV12-4 CASSQDRGTQYF TGTGCCAGCAGCCAGGACAGGGGGACCCAGTACTTC
few TRBJ2-7 NA TRBV7-9 CASSPRDGAYEQYF TGTGCCAGCAGCCCAAGGGACGGAGCCTACGAGCAGTACTTC
few TRBJ1-3 NA TRBV30 CAWSVGRPGNTIYF TGTGCCTGGAGTGTGGGGCGTCCTGGAAACACCATATATTTT
many TRBJ2-1 TRBD1 TRBV13 CASNPEGAGRNEQFF TGTGCCAGCAACCCCGAGGGGGCAGGCCGAAATGAGCAGTTCTTC
NA TRBJ1-6 TRBD1 TRBV7-9 CASSIDRGWGSPLHF TGTGCCAGCAGCATCGACAGGGGTTGGGGTTCACCCCTCCACTTT
NA TRBJ2-7 TRBD2 TRBV24-1 CATSGPGLASNEQYF TGTGCCACCAGTGGCCCGGGACTAGCGAGCAACGAGCAGTACTTC
medium-sized TRBJ2-3 NA TRBV19 CATTIWGTQYF TGTGCCACCACGATTTGGGGTACGCAGTATTTT
medium-sized TRBJ1-3 TRBD1 TRBV29-1 CSVTGGHGNTIYF TGCAGCGTTACAGGGGGGCACGGAAACACCATATATTTT
NA TRBJ2-1 NA TRBV29-1 CSVEGRLARNNEQFF TGCAGCGTTGAAGGTCGGCTAGCGAGGAACAATGAGCAGTTCTTC
NA TRBJ1-4 TRBD1 TRBV5-5 CASILGTGNEKLFF TGTGCCAGTATCCTAGGGACAGGGAATGAAAAACTGTTTTTT
many TRBJ2-1 NA TRBV5-5 CASSPDSYNEQFF TGTGCCAGCAGCCCGGACAGCTACAATGAGCAGTTCTTC
NA TRBJ2-1 TRBD2 TRBV20-1 CSAEDKASGDYNEQFF TGCAGTGCTGAAGATAAGGCTAGCGGGGACTACAATGAGCAGTTCTTC
NA TRBJ2-5 TRBD2 TRBV24-1 CATSDPRLAGLETQYF TGTGCCACCAGTGATCCGAGACTAGCGGGGTTGGAGACCCAGTACTTC
NA TRBJ1-5 NA TRBV12-3/TRBV12-4 CASSEEQEQPQHF TGTGCCAGCAGTGAGGAACAGGAGCAGCCCCAGCATTTT